These 2 T cell receptor beta chains originate from one sample sequenced in a study of beta chain features in type 1 diabetes. Study outcomes and limitations: Shortening of TCRB CDR3s, moderate but significant, appeared in all four CD4+ subsets of Type 1 diabetes patients.

The entirety of the isolated RNA underwent reverse transcription, so expressed TCRB transcripts were sequenced. Repertoires were generated with immunoSEQ multiplex PCR, while TCRdb's copy carries only in-frame clones and drops some. The sample records under 300,000 clones, 16% being singletons. These TCRs are of unknown antigen specificity. Material: naive CD4+ T cells from blood. These receptors all stem from a man younger than 40 with type 1 diabetes.

There are a few counts of this clone. The V gene is TRBV29-1, the J gene TRBJ2-3; D call uncertain. This CDR3 is built from 12 residues. Germline CDR1 and CDR2: SQVTM and ANQGSEA. The CDR3 nucleotides read TGCAGTGCCAACGCCCCCACAGATACGCAGTATTTT. Translating gives CSANAPTDTQYF.

The chain links TRBV19 to TRBJ2-5; unclear D gene. The CDR3 totals 13 residues. V shed 6 bases and J shed 5 bases, with 13 bases lying between them. CDR1 is LNHDA and CDR2 is SQIVND in the germline V gene (reference sequence). The CDR3 nucleotides are TGTGCCAGTAGCACCTCGGATAGCGAGACCCAGTACTTC. This sequence encodes CASSTSDSETQYF.